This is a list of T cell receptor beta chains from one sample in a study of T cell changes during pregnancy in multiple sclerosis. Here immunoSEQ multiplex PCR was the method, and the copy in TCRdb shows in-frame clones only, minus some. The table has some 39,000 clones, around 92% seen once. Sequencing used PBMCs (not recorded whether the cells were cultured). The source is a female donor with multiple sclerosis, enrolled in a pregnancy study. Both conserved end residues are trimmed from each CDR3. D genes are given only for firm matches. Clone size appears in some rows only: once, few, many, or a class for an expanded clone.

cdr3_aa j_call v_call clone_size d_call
ASSYGVEQY TRBJ2-7 TRBV27 - -
AWRVSTTAYEQY TRBJ2-7 TRBV30 - -
ASSERTGTEQY TRBJ2-7 TRBV10-1 - TRBD1
ASSQDAYNEQF TRBJ2-1 TRBV4-2 - -
AISPDENTGELF TRBJ2-2 TRBV10-3 - -
ASNAGGLANEKLF TRBJ1-4 TRBV6-1 - TRBD1
ASSLGQATTGYT TRBJ1-2 TRBV7-9 - TRBD1
SVATSYSYNEQF TRBJ2-1 TRBV29-1 - -
ASSESTSGPYEQY TRBJ2-7 TRBV6-1 - TRBD2
ASSYSRDRVYEQY TRBJ2-7 TRBV6-5 - TRBD1
ASSGTGGELF TRBJ2-2 TRBV6-1 few -
ASSPFGGERGNTIY TRBJ1-3 TRBV7-9 - -
ASSRLAGTYNEQF TRBJ2-1 TRBV6-1 - TRBD2
ASSDAASGRAPKYEQF TRBJ2-1 TRBV2 - TRBD2
ASSADTEYGYT TRBJ1-2 TRBV5-1 - -
ASRAIMNTEAF TRBJ1-1 TRBV6-5 - -
ASSIGGLNTEAF TRBJ1-1 TRBV19 - -
ASTLLSGLAGNNEQF TRBJ2-1 TRBV19 few TRBD2
ASSLQVTYEQY TRBJ2-7 TRBV19 - -
ASSVGQGAQETQY TRBJ2-5 TRBV7-7 - TRBD1
ASSNSLLWDNEQF TRBJ2-1 TRBV21-1 - -
ASSLGDPVVYEQY TRBJ2-7 TRBV11-3 once -
ASSQVPLIGGEQY TRBJ2-7 TRBV4-3 - -
AWSVPGPETQY TRBJ2-5 TRBV30 - -
ASSETGSYTQY TRBJ2-3 TRBV10-1 - -
AIRPTATNEKLF TRBJ1-4 TRBV10-3 - -
ASSESPGRANYGYT TRBJ1-2 TRBV6-1 - -
AWSSPPSRSEAF TRBJ1-1 TRBV30 - -
AWSTSNTEAF TRBJ1-1 TRBV30 - -
ASSLGVASRETQY TRBJ2-5 TRBV5-1 few -
ASSSITGPSSGNTIY TRBJ1-3 TRBV7-2 - -
AWVRRDRGQGEQY TRBJ2-7 TRBV30 - TRBD1
AISESNSGRRYNEQF TRBJ2-1 TRBV10-3 - -
ASSLGTYEQY TRBJ2-7 TRBV7-9 once -
ASSLLRLLFAPSGQSETQY TRBJ2-5 TRBV28 - -
ASSSDRNTEAF TRBJ1-1 TRBV10-1 - -
ASSMDRGRASYEQY TRBJ2-7 TRBV7-9 - TRBD1
ASSLASGNYNEQF TRBJ2-1 TRBV7-2 - TRBD2
ASRRGWDTEAF TRBJ1-1 TRBV5-1 once -
ASSLGLNTEAF TRBJ1-1 TRBV11-2 - -
ASRVSSGRAYEQY TRBJ2-7 TRBV11-2 - TRBD2
ASSLGPGPEAF TRBJ1-1 TRBV19 - -
ASSSTRTGMEGYT TRBJ1-2 TRBV7-9 - TRBD1
ASSEGLNYGYT TRBJ1-2 TRBV16 - -
ASSLDQRENYEQY TRBJ2-7 TRBV5-1 - TRBD2
STRTSKYEQY TRBJ2-7 TRBV29-1 - -
ASSHSGQSNQPQH TRBJ1-5 TRBV16 - -
ASSDRDSPSYEQY TRBJ2-7 TRBV6-1 few TRBD1
ASSLSPGRLAGELVDTQY TRBJ2-3 TRBV27 - TRBD2
ASRLVSGGELF TRBJ2-2 TRBV6-5 - -